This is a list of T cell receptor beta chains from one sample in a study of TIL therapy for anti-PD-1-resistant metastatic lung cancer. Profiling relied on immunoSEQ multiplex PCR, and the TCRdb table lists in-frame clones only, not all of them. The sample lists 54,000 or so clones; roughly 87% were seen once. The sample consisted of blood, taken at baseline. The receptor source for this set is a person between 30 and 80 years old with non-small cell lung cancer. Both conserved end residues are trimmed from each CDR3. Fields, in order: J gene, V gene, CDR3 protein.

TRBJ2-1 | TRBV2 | ASSEGFDRISYNEQF
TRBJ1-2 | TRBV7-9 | ASTSGTEYGYT
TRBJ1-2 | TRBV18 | ASSPSEASYGYT
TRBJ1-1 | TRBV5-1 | ASSGWNTEAF
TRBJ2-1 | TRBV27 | ASSLFVAGSSYNEQF
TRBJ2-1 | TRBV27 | ASSFWARNEQF
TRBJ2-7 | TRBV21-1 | ASPQHHRGSYEQY
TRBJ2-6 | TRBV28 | ASSMGQGVWGLSRRANVLT
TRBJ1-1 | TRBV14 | ASSRQLNTEAF
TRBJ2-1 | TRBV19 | ASSSGSLGNEQF
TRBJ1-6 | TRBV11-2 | ASSFGTGESPLH
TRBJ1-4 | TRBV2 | ASSEGTRNEKLF
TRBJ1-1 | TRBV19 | ASSTGQIRRENTEAF
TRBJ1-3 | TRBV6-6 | ASSYSGRSSGNTIY
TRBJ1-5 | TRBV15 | ATKTGDQPQH